These T cell receptor beta chains were read from a single sample in a study of graft-versus-host responses after intestinal transplantation. Measured with immunoSEQ multiplex PCR; TCRdb has only the in-frame clones, and not every one. The sample has more than 70,000 clones; roughly 80% are singletons. No antigens are known for them. Sequenced material: unstimulated CD4+ T cells sorted from spleen or lymph node cells, taken before intestinal transplant. These receptors were taken from a human donor who received an intestinal transplant. Both conserved end residues are part of each CDR3. The D gene is left open where the match is weak. Clone size, where shown, is once, few, many, or a class for clones that have expanded.

v_call	d_call	j_call	clone_size	cdr3_length	cdr3_nt	cdr3_aa
TRBV7-8	TRBD1	TRBJ1-1	NA	12	TGTGCCAGCAGCCCGCGGACAGGCGGGGCTTTCTTT	CASSPRTGGAFF
TRBV7-3	TRBD2	TRBJ2-7	once	14	TGTGCCAGCAGCTCGCTAGCGGAAACCTACGAGCAGTACTTC	CASSSLAETYEQYF
TRBV6-1	NA	TRBJ2-1	NA	13	TGTGCCAGCAGTGGGTCAGGGGCCAGGGAGCAGTTCTTC	CASSGSGAREQFF
TRBV5-1	NA	TRBJ2-7	NA	14	TGCGCCAGCAGCTTGGGTGCGGGGAGGTACGAGCAGTACTTC	CASSLGAGRYEQYF
TRBV15	NA	TRBJ2-1	few	16	TGTGCCACCAGCAGAGATATGCTAGCACGCACTCCCGAGCAGTTCTTC	CATSRDMLARTPEQFF
TRBV6-5	NA	TRBJ1-3	NA	14	TGTGCCAGCAGCCCGGGGGACCTCTCGAACACCATATATTTT	CASSPGDLSNTIYF
TRBV19	TRBD2	TRBJ2-7	NA	13	TGTGCCAGTAGTAGCCAGCGGGGTTACGAGCAGTACTTC	CASSSQRGYEQYF
TRBV28	TRBD1	TRBJ1-2	many	16	TGTGCCAGCAGCCAACCCGGGGGACAGGGCGGAAATGGCTACACCTTC	CASSQPGGQGGNGYTF
TRBV6-5	NA	TRBJ2-3	NA	13	TGTGCCAGCAGTCCCCCTAATAAGGCGGAGCAGTATTTT	CASSPPNKAEQYF
TRBV9	NA	TRBJ2-7	NA	15	TGTGCCAGCAGCCTAGAATCGGGACAATCCTACGAGCAGTACTTC	CASSLESGQSYEQYF